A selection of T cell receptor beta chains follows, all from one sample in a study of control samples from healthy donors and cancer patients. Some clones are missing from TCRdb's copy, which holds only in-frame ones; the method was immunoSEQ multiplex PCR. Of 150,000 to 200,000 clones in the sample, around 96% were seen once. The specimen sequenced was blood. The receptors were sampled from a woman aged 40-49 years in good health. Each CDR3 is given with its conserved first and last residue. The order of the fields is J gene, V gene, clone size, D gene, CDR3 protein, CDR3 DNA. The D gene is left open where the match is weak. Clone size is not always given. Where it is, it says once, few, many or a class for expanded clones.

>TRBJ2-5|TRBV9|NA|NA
CASSVGAGIQETQYF
TGTGCCAGCAGCGTAGGGGCTGGAATTCAAGAGACCCAGTACTTC
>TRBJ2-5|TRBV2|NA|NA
CASSEGEETQYF
TGTGCCAGCAGTGAGGGAGAAGAGACCCAGTACTTC
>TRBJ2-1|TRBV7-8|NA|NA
CASSSPKDFSDNNEQFF
TGTGCCAGCAGCTCGCCCAAGGATTTCTCGGATAACAATGAGCAGTTCTTC
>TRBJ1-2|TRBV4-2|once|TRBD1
CASSPSGQGGGYTF
TGTGCCAGCAGCCCATCGGGACAGGGGGGTGGCTACACCTTC
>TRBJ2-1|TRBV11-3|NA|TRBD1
CASSSGGTGYYNEQFF
TGTGCCAGCAGCTCAGGGGGGACAGGGTATTACAATGAGCAGTTCTTC
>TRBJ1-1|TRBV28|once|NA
CASRRYTEAFF
TGTGCCAGCCGACGTTACACTGAAGCTTTCTTT
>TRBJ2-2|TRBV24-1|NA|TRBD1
CATSDSPTGGYTGELFF
TGTGCCACCAGTGATTCCCCGACAGGGGGGTACACCGGGGAGCTGTTTTTT
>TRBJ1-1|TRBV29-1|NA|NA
CSGQGGRHTEAFF
TGCAGCGGGCAGGGAGGTAGGCACACTGAAGCTTTCTTT
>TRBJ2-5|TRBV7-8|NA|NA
CASSREGGETQYF
TGTGCCAGCAGCCGCGAGGGGGGAGAGACCCAGTACTTC
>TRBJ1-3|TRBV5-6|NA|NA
CASSQDSSSGNTIYF
TGTGCCAGCAGTCAGGACAGCAGCTCTGGAAACACCATATATTTT
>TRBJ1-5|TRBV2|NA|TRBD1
CASRPGTGRFGNQPQHF
TGTGCCAGCAGGCCCGGGACAGGGAGATTTGGCAATCAGCCCCAGCATTTT
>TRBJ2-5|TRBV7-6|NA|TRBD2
CASSSSGGASETQYF
TGTGCCAGCAGTTCTAGCGGGGGGGCCTCAGAGACCCAGTACTTC
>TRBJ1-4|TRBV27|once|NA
CASRRTQTNEKLFF
TGTGCCAGCAGGCGGACACAAACTAATGAAAAACTGTTTTTT
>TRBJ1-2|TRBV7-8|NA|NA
CASSTHRMAENYGYTF
TGTGCCAGCAGCACCCATCGGATGGCAGAAAACTATGGCTACACCTTC
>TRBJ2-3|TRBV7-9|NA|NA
CASSFTDTQYF
TGTGCCAGCAGCTTCACAGATACGCAGTATTTT
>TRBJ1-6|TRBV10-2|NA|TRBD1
CASRGTGRGNSPLHF
TGCGCCAGCAGAGGGACAGGGAGAGGGAATTCACCCCTCCACTTT
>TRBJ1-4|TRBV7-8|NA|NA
CASSLGRWSEKLFF
TGTGCCAGCAGCTTAGGTAGATGGAGTGAAAAACTGTTTTTT
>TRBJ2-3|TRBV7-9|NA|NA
CASSLGSGHDLTQYF
TGTGCCAGCAGCTTGGGAAGCGGGCACGACCTAACGCAGTATTTT
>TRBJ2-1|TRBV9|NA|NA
CASSVVSGSYNEQFF
TGTGCCAGCAGCGTAGTCAGCGGCTCCTACAATGAGCAGTTCTTC
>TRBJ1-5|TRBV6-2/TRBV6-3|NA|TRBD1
CASSYTRGQGASQPQHF
TGTGCCAGCAGTTACACCAGAGGACAGGGCGCAAGTCAGCCCCAGCATTTT
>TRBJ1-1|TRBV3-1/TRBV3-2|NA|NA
CASSQAKNTEAFF
TGTGCCAGCAGCCAAGCCAAGAACACTGAAGCTTTCTTT
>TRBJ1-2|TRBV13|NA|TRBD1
CASSSDRGRDYTF
TGTGCCAGCAGCTCCGACAGGGGTCGCGACTACACCTTC
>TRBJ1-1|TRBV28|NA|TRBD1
CASSPGQRTTEAFF
TGTGCCAGCAGTCCGGGACAGCGAACGACTGAAGCTTTCTTT
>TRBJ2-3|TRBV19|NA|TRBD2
CASSLRGTSGGGPDTQYF
TGTGCCAGTAGTCTGCGAGGGACTAGCGGGGGGGGCCCAGATACGCAGTATTTT
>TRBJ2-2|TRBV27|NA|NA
CASTSRRAGELFF
TGTGCCAGCACGTCACGGAGGGCCGGGGAGCTGTTTTTT
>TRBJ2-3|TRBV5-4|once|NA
CASSLQDTQYF
TGTGCCAGCAGCTTGCAAGATACGCAGTATTTT
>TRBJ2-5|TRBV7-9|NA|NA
CASSLPFQGPQETQYF
TGTGCCAGCAGCTTACCATTTCAGGGGCCCCAAGAGACCCAGTACTTC
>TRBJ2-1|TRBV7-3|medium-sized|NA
CASSLSPRGSEQFF
TGTGCCAGCAGCTTAAGCCCCAGGGGTAGTGAGCAGTTCTTC
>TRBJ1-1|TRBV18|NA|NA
CASSPRLRQDTSWDTEAFF
TGTGCCAGCTCACCACGATTGAGACAGGATACGTCATGGGACACTGAAGCTTTCTTT
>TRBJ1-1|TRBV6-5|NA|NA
CASNGNRGDEAFF
TGTGCCAGCAATGGCAATCGGGGAGATGAAGCTTTCTTT
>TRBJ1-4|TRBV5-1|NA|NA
CASSLEEGREKLFF
TGCGCCAGCAGCTTGGAAGAGGGACGTGAAAAACTGTTTTTT
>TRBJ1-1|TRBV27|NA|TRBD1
CASSLKRDRGTEAFF
TGTGCCAGCAGTTTAAAGAGGGACAGGGGTACTGAAGCTTTCTTT
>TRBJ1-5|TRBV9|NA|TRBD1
CASSVVGADRGRRNSNQPQHF
TGTGCCAGCAGCGTAGTAGGGGCAGACAGGGGGCGCAGGAATAGCAATCAGCCCCAGCATTTT
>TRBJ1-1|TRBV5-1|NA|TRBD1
CASSDRGIMNTEAFF
TGCGCCAGCTCGGACAGGGGAATTATGAACACTGAAGCTTTCTTT